This T cell receptor beta chain stems from a study of control samples from healthy donors and cancer patients. The table came from immunoSEQ multiplex PCR; TCRdb's copy has only in-frame clones and leaves some out. Of approximately 87,000 clones in the sample, approximately 90% were seen once. The V gene's germline CDR1 is MDHEN and CDR2 SYDVKM. The CDR3 extends over 12 amino acids. The TCR sequence derives from a woman in her forties or fifties in good health. The genes are TRBV28 and TRBJ1-2; no clear D. Sequenced input: blood. The CDR3 here is CAASLVNYGYTF. The CDR3 DNA reads as TGTGCTGCCTCGTTGGTTAACTATGGCTACACCTTC.